These 8 T cell receptor beta chains came from one sample sequenced in a study of CD4+ T cells in melanoma. Repertoires were generated with immunoSEQ multiplex PCR, while TCRdb's copy carries only in-frame clones and drops some. The sample contains over 45,000 clones, 55% to 75% of which appear only once. Sequenced: tumor tissue. Receptors originate from a human donor with melanoma.

This clone was recorded once. The gene calls are TRBV5-1 and TRBJ2-2, with D perhaps TRBD1 (5 bases). The CDR3 runs to 17 residues. Trimming removed 0 bases from V and 6 bases from J, with 18 bases in between. CDR1 and CDR2 (germline): SGHRS, YFSETQ. The CDR3 is CASSLGQGIWISGELFF. CDR3 in DNA: TGCGCCAGCAGCTTGGGGCAGGGAATATGGATCTCCGGGGAGCTGTTTTTT.

The rearrangement links TRBV5-4 to TRBJ1-3; TRBD1 agrees at 8 bases. Germline loops: CDR1 SGHNT, CDR2 YYREEE (reference sequence). This CDR3 contains 17 residues. J lost 4 bases, V lost 4 bases, and 13 bases had no gene match. Written as DNA, the CDR3 is TGTGCCAGCAGCAGGTCGGCGCAGGGGGCGCGAGGAAACACCATATATTTT. This gives the protein CASSRSAQGARGNTIYF.

V is TRBV29-1 and J is TRBJ1-2, with D perhaps TRBD1 (5 bases). V was pared by 2 bases and J by 6 bases, with 10 bases between. The CDR3 has 12 residues. Germline V gene data show CDR1 as SQVTM and CDR2 as ANQGSEA. CDR3 in amino acids: CSVEPTGDGYTF. For the CDR3, the DNA is TGCAGCGTTGAACCTACAGGTGATGGCTACACCTTC.

The chain recombines TRBV5-5 with TRBJ2-1; D gene unclear. Germline CDR1 SGHKS, CDR2 YYEKEE (reference sequence). Trimming took 5 bases from V and 0 from J, leaving 9 bases between them. CDR3 length equals 14 residues. The DNA of the CDR3 is TGTGCCAGCAGAGGCATGAGCTCCTACAATGAGCAGTTCTTC. Translated: CASRGMSSYNEQFF.

The V call is TRBV4-3, the J call TRBJ2-7; possible D gene TRBD1, 5 bases. Germline CDR1 LGHNA, CDR2 YSLEER. V was cut by 0 bases and J by 4 bases, with 13 bases left in between. The CDR3 loop spans 15 amino acids. The CDR3 coding sequence is TGCGCCAGCAGCCAAGAGGTGACAGAGAATTACGAGCAGTACTTC. Protein: CASSQEVTENYEQYF.

The genes are TRBV5-1 and TRBJ2-4, with D uncertain. The CDR3 contains 15 residues. CDR1 and CDR2 (germline): SGHRS, YFSETQ. Trimming took 0 bases from V and 8 from J, leaving 15 bases between them. The CDR3 is CASSLDPQSKDIQYF. CDR3 in DNA: TGCGCCAGCAGCTTGGATCCTCAAAGTAAAGACATTCAGTACTTC. Based on the CDR3 plus reference TRBV5-1 and TRBJ2-4, the full variable domain is KAGVTQTPRYLIKTRGQQVTLSCSPISGHRSVSWYQQTPGQGLQFLFEYFSETQRNKGNFPGRFSGRQFSNSRSEMNVSTLELGDSALYLCASSLDPQSKDIQYFGAGTRLSVL.

This clone appeared a few times. The chain combines TRBV30 with TRBJ1-1; weak D call: TRBD1 (5 bases). V lost 7 bases and J 4 bases, leaving 10 bases between the germline ends. Germline CDR1 is GTSNPN and CDR2 is SVGIG (reference sequence). This CDR3 is built from 11 residues. The CDR3 nucleotides are TGTGCCTCTCGGGGGGGCACTGAAGCTTTCTTT. Protein sequence: CASRGGTEAFF.

The chain employs TRBV6-1 and TRBJ1-1; 7 bases align to TRBD1. Germline CDR1 and CDR2: MNHNS and SASEGT. This CDR3 comprises 13 residues. Trimming at V came to 6 bases and at J to 3 bases, leaving 4 bases not matched to a gene. CDR3 DNA: TGTGCCAGCAGAGGAGGACAGGACACTGAAGCTTTCTTT. Translated: CASRGGQDTEAFF.